This T cell receptor (beta chain) was captured in a study of human T cells and chemical hapten exposure. In the study overall: Variation in per-sample TCR yields came mainly from small pooled library volume differences.

The CDR3 runs 15 residues. V lost 1 base and J 5 bases, leaving 14 bases between the germline ends. Germline loops: CDR1 LGHNA, CDR2 YNFKEQ. Study-wide results and limits: With DPC sensitization, TCRs exceeding 1 in 1000 frequency showed no change.

The study extracted total RNA from unfractionated whole blood. The library attached unique molecular identifiers to individual cDNA molecules. TCRdb re-derived calls from the reads in MiXCR, one entry per CDR3 protein. The repertoire has about 120,000 distinct CDR3 sequences, roughly 8.5% of them found once; the top ten carry over 1.1%. This clonotype was recorded at least ten times. Its antigen is not identified. This chain connects TRBV4-2 to TRBJ2-5; maybe TRBD2 (6 bases). The sequencing input was whole blood. The origin of this receptor is a human donor in good health. Some clones in this sample may be carry-over from other donors' samples. CDR3 in amino acids: CASSQVPGEGETQYF. The CDR3 DNA follows: TGTGCCAGCAGCCAAGTCCCGGGGGAAGGGGAGACCCAGTACTTC.